This T cell receptor (beta chain) was captured in a study of OX40 agonist ivuxolimab in advanced cancers. On this clone: Its antigen is still unknown.

This CDR3 is 14 amino acids long. Between the trimmed V and J ends, which lost 1 base and 5 bases, there was a span of 11 bases. Germline V CDR1 and CDR2: MGHRA, YSYEKL. General study points: By week 6 at 0.1 to 3.0 mg/kg, blood CD4+ and CD8+ T cells had expanded clonally.

TCRdb's copy holds only in-frame clones and misses some; the assay was immunoSEQ multiplex PCR. The table records approximately 47,000 clones, about 90% of them present only once. The input for sequencing was CD4+ or CD8+ T cells sorted from blood, taken in a trial of the OX40 agonist ivuxolimab. This sequence originates from an adult with an advanced solid tumor such as melanoma, head and neck, liver or kidney cancer. The genes are TRBV4-1 and TRBJ2-5; TRBD2 is a possible D gene (6 bases). CDR3 sequence reads: CASSQVGGEETQYF. CDR3 sequence (DNA): TGCGCCAGCAGCCAAGTGGGGGGAGAGGAGACCCAGTACTTC.